This T cell receptor beta chain was sequenced during a study of T cell clones after liver transplantation. Study overall: Liver transplant recipients had immunosuppression withdrawal attempted within 2 years. Samples came pre-transplant, pre-randomization before withdrawal, and post-randomization after withdrawal ended. Study outcomes and limitations: The donor-reactive repertoire was only partly measurable in two subjects, lacking donor cells.

The protocol was immunoSEQ multiplex PCR, while the TCRdb copy is restricted to in-frame clones and leaves out a portion. The data show roughly 12,000 clones, roughly 74% seen once. Concerning this clone itself: Its cognate antigen is unknown.

Unstimulated PBMCs were sorted into CD3+CD4+ and CD3+CD8+ populations. The V and J ends lost 7 bases and 5 bases respectively, with 9 bases between them. Germline CDR1 and CDR2: SGHTA and FQGTGA. This CDR3 has 11 amino acids. The receptor was isolated from a human patient who received a liver transplant. Certain T cells may be donor cells from the graft. Sample: CD8+ T cells from blood, taken at the 22-month timepoint. The gene calls are TRBV7-3 and TRBJ2-7, with unresolved D. CDR3 residues: CASTTGNEQYF. The DNA of the CDR3 is TGTGCCAGCACTACGGGCAACGAGCAGTACTTC.